The 5 T cell receptor beta chains presented below share a single source sample, sequenced in a study of patients and donors after allogeneic stem cell transplantation. From the RT-PCR reads, TCRdb called clonotypes with MiXCR, one entry per CDR3 protein. The sample has about 200,000 distinct CDR3 sequences, 38% seen once. Sequencing used blood, either unsorted or a sorted T cell fraction (not recorded which). Every receptor here comes from a human donor who was either an allogeneic HSCT recipient or a stem cell or donor lymphocyte infusion donor (not recorded which). It is not recorded whose cells these are; they may come from a transplant donor.

In this sample, this clonotype turned up a few times. The chain is built from TRBV20-1 and TRBJ1-2; D unclear. Germline values: CDR1 DFQATT, CDR2 SNEGSKA (reference sequence). Trimming left V 6 bases short and J 0 bases short, with 11 bases between. This CDR3 is 13 amino acids long. For the CDR3, the DNA is TGCAGTGCCCCCCTACGGCCTAACTATGGCTACACCTTC. This codes for CSAPLRPNYGYTF.

J is TRBJ2-3 and V is TRBV27; tentative D call: TRBD1 (6 bases). Trimming shortened V by 1 base and J by 7 bases, and 18 bases separated the two germline ends. The germline CDR1 and CDR2 sequences are MNHEY and SMNVEV (reference sequence). This CDR3 spans 16 amino acids. The CDR3 DNA reads TGTGCCAGCAGTTTATGGGCTGGGGGCAGTCGAAATACGCAGTATTTT. Translating gives CASSLWAGGSRNTQYF.

This clonotype was seen more than once but under ten times. The chain recombines TRBV12-3 or TRBV12-4 with TRBJ2-3, with D hard to call. The CDR3 consists of 12 residues. The V end was cut by 6 bases, the J end by 6 bases, with 10 bases between. CDR3 region: CASRPAADTQYF. In DNA form, the CDR3 reads TGTGCCAGCAGGCCTGCCGCGGATACGCAGTATTTT.

This rearrangement joins TRBV12-3 or TRBV12-4 to TRBJ2-5, with 7 bases identical to TRBD2. The CDR3 totals 15 residues. The ends lost 1 base at V and 4 bases at J; junction bases unmatched: 6. The CDR3 is CASSLESGVRETQYF. CDR3 in DNA: TGTGCCAGCAGTTTAGAGAGCGGGGTCCGAGAGACCCAGTACTTC.

This clonotype has only a few counts. This chain joins TRBV10-3 and TRBJ1-5, with D unclear. In germline, CDR1 is ENHRY, CDR2 SYGVKD. The CDR3 contains 13 residues. Trimming left V 10 bases short and J 2 bases short, with 12 bases between. The CDR3: CATSGVGNQPQHF. The CDR3 DNA reads as TGTGCCACCAGCGGGGTGGGCAATCAGCCCCAGCATTTT.